These 10 T cell receptor beta chains originate from one sample sequenced in a study of Graves' ophthalmopathy and Graves' hyperthyroidism. RNA transcripts served as template for amplifying TCR beta CDR3 sequences. After a first-round RT-PCR with HTBI primers, a second-round multiplex PCR was run. One entry per CDR3 protein, called by TCRdb with MiXCR from the multiplex PCR reads. The data show more than 40,000 distinct CDR3 sequences, with 50% seen just once and approximately 20% held by the top ten. Sequencing was done on a sample of peripheral blood. These receptors were taken from an adult man with Graves' ophthalmopathy.

This clonotype was counted at least ten times. The chain combines TRBV6-5 with TRBJ2-5, with TRBD2 matching 10 bases. The germline V gene has CDR1 MNHEY and CDR2 SVGAGI. CDR3 length equals 20 residues. Trimming removed 4 bases from V and 1 base from J; junction bases left unmatched: 18. CDR3: CASSSSRGSGRYQPQETQYF. CDR3 nucleotide sequence: TGTGCCAGCAGTTCTTCCCGGGGTAGCGGGAGGTACCAACCCCAAGAGACCCAGTACTTC.

To note about this clonotype: Mismatch with germline at one junction end may stem from a read error. The genes are TRBV9 and TRBJ1-6; D is unclear. Germline CDR1 SGDLS, CDR2 YYNGEE. This CDR3 has 13 amino acids. This CDR3 reads CAGSVGKYSPLHF. CDR3 sequence (DNA): TGTGCCGGCAGCGTAGGAAAATATTCACCCCTCCACTTT.

In this sample, this clonotype turned up a few times. This chain joins TRBV20-1 and TRBJ1-5, with unresolved D. The CDR3 sequence is 13 residues long. The germline V and J ends were trimmed by 6 bases and 3 bases, with 12 bases remaining between them. CDR1 and CDR2 (germline): DFQATT, SNEGSKA (reference sequence). The CDR3 here is CSAEEAANQPQHF. The CDR3 DNA sequence: TGCAGTGCCGAGGAGGCGGCCAATCAGCCCCAGCATTTT.

This clonotype was counted at least ten times. The rearrangement uses TRBV5-1 and TRBJ2-1; 9 bases line up with TRBD2. The V and J ends lost 5 bases and 4 bases, in that order; junction bases with no gene match: 7. The CDR3 loop spans 15 amino acids. Looked up from germline, CDR1 is SGHRS and CDR2 is YFSETQ. The CDR3 region is CASSSSGGLYNEQFF. Written as DNA, the CDR3 is TGCGCCAGCAGTTCCAGCGGGGGGCTTTACAATGAGCAGTTCTTC.

The chain combines TRBV29-1 with TRBJ2-7; TRBD1 is a possible D gene (5 bases). The CDR3 has 11 residues. V was shortened by 6 bases and J by 2 bases, with 8 bases between the two germline ends. The germline CDR1 and CDR2 sequences are SQVTM and ANQGSEA. The CDR3 DNA follows: TGCAGCGTGGACACGGCCTACGAGCAGTACTTC. It specifies CSVDTAYEQYF.

This clonotype was counted once. The V call is TRBV4-2, the J call TRBJ1-4, with a tentative D call TRBD1 (6 bases). CDR1 LGHNA and CDR2 YNFKEQ come from the germline V gene. Trimming shortened V by 4 bases and J by 8 bases, and 17 bases separated the two germline ends. The CDR3 loop spans 15 amino acids. The DNA of the CDR3 is TGTGCCAGCAGCCCCCCCGGGCAGGGGAGGGAAAAACTGTTTTTT. It encodes CASSPPGQGREKLFF.

The chain joins TRBV10-1 to TRBJ1-2; D is ambiguous. Germline values: CDR1 WNHNN, CDR2 SYGVQD (reference sequence). The CDR3 contains 13 residues. Trimming shortened V by 3 bases and J by 3 bases, and 8 bases separated the two germline ends. This chain's CDR3 is CASSDSFDYGYTF. Written as DNA, the CDR3 is TGCGCCAGCAGTGACAGCTTCGACTATGGCTACACCTTC.

The gene calls are TRBV2 and TRBJ2-5, with TRBD2 matching over 11 bases. The CDR3 runs 14 residues. Germline CDR1 is SNHLY and CDR2 is FYNNEI. Trimming cost V 6 bases and J 5 bases; bases outside gene matches: 5. The CDR3 loop reads CASSNSGGGETQYF. The DNA for the CDR3 is TGTGCCAGCAGCAATAGCGGGGGGGGGGAGACCCAGTACTTC.

The chain combines TRBV7-9 with TRBJ2-2; D gene uncertain. Between the trimmed V and J ends, which lost 7 bases and 6 bases, there was a span of 3 bases. The CDR3 sequence is 10 residues long. The germline V gene encodes CDR1 SEHNR and CDR2 FQNEAQ (reference sequence). The CDR3 nucleotides are TGTGCCAGCACATCCGGGGAGCTGTTTTTT. It encodes CASTSGELFF.

This clonotype was found once. The chain joins TRBV11-2 to TRBJ1-2; 7 bases map to TRBD1. This CDR3 is built from 16 residues. Germline CDR1 SGHAT, CDR2 FQNNGV. V was pared by 0 bases and J by 10 bases, with 14 bases of the junction left unmatched. DNA of the CDR3: TGTGCCAGCAGCTTAGACGCGACAGGGATCGGAGTTATCTACACCTTC. It yields the protein CASSLDATGIGVIYTF.